This record looks at one T cell receptor beta chain sequence and its context. What it binds is unknown. The sample comes from a study of blood T cells in healthy people across ages. General study findings and limits: The long-lived group displayed more naive CD4+ cells, plus higher diversity, than the aged donors did.

A J-beta primer mix and a sample-barcoded 5' primer were used in a second PCR of roughly 7 to 12 cycles. TCRdb itself ran the 5' RACE reads through MiXCR, one entry per CDR3 protein. The sample has roughly 680,000 distinct CDR3 sequences; more than 20% are singletons. Donation came from healthy Caucasian individuals in Russia who were aged roughly 6 to 95. It was around 10 milliliters of peripheral blood that were drawn from each donor. Trimming left V 1 base short and J 2 bases short, with 8 bases between. This CDR3 region has 13 residues. Per the germline V gene, CDR1 is SQVTM and CDR2 is ANQGSEA. The specimen sequenced was blood. The receptor's source is a man aged 65 to 79 in good health. The V call is TRBV29-1, the J call TRBJ1-2; weak D call: TRBD1 (5 bases). Here the CDR3 reads CSVEGAGNYGYTF. The CDR3 nucleotides read TGCAGCGTTGAAGGGGCAGGGAACTATGGCTACACCTTC. The full variable domain, its missing parts supplied by reference TRBV29-1 and TRBJ1-2, is SAVISQKPSRDICQRGTSLTIQCQVDSQVTMMFWYRQQPGQSLTLIATANQGSEATYESGFVIDKFPISRPNLTFSTLTVSNMSPEDSSIYLCSVEGAGNYGYTFGSGTRLTVV.